Listed below are T cell receptor beta chains from one sample, sequenced in a study of cytotoxic CD8 clonotypes in ibrutinib-treated CLL. Sequencing was performed with immunoSEQ multiplex PCR; in TCRdb, only in-frame clones are kept and a portion is missing. The table includes about 160,000 clones, under 90% detected once. This specimen consisted of PBMCs, obtained after 24 months of ibrutinib treatment. These receptor sequences come from a human donor with chronic lymphocytic leukemia. Both conserved end residues are part of each CDR3. Fields, in order: CDR3 length, J gene, clone size, V gene, D gene, CDR3 protein, CDR3 DNA. The D gene is left open where the match is weak. Only part of the rows carry a size: once, few, many, or a class if the clone is expanded.

cdr3_length: 14
j_call: TRBJ2-3
clone_size: -
v_call: TRBV7-6
d_call: TRBD2
cdr3_aa: CASSPWREPDTQYF
cdr3_nt: TGTGCCAGCAGCCCCTGGCGGGAGCCAGATACGCAGTATTTT

cdr3_length: 14
j_call: TRBJ1-5
clone_size: -
v_call: TRBV28
d_call: -
cdr3_aa: CASSLPHREQPQHF
cdr3_nt: TGTGCCAGCAGTTTACCTCACAGGGAACAGCCCCAGCATTTT

cdr3_length: 10
j_call: TRBJ1-3
clone_size: once
v_call: TRBV19
d_call: -
cdr3_aa: CASRRNTIYF
cdr3_nt: TGTGCCAGTAGAAGAAACACCATATATTTT

cdr3_length: 13
j_call: TRBJ1-6
clone_size: -
v_call: TRBV9
d_call: -
cdr3_aa: CASSETGRSPLHF
cdr3_nt: TGTGCCAGCAGCGAAACGGGGAGATCACCCCTCCACTTT

cdr3_length: 14
j_call: TRBJ2-1
clone_size: -
v_call: TRBV5-1
d_call: -
cdr3_aa: CASSLTGSVDEQFF
cdr3_nt: TGCGCCAGCAGCTTAACGGGGTCAGTGGATGAGCAGTTCTTC

cdr3_length: 15
j_call: TRBJ2-1
clone_size: -
v_call: TRBV9
d_call: -
cdr3_aa: CASSATGQFYNEQFF
cdr3_nt: TGTGCCAGCAGCGCCACCGGACAGTTCTACAATGAGCAGTTCTTC

cdr3_length: 16
j_call: TRBJ2-4
clone_size: -
v_call: TRBV6-5
d_call: -
cdr3_aa: CASSYSFSLAKNIQYF
cdr3_nt: TGTGCCAGCAGTTACTCGTTCAGTCTAGCCAAAAACATTCAGTACTTC

cdr3_length: 17
j_call: TRBJ2-3
clone_size: few
v_call: TRBV5-1
d_call: TRBD2
cdr3_aa: CASTRLAGGPSTDTQYF
cdr3_nt: TGCGCCAGCACCCGACTAGCGGGAGGGCCTAGCACAGATACGCAGTATTTT

cdr3_length: 16
j_call: TRBJ2-1
clone_size: -
v_call: TRBV5-3
d_call: -
cdr3_aa: CARSLVLNGTLGEQFF
cdr3_nt: TGTGCCAGAAGCTTGGTCCTAAACGGGACCCTTGGGGAGCAGTTCTTC

cdr3_length: 15
j_call: TRBJ2-7
clone_size: once
v_call: TRBV7-2
d_call: -
cdr3_aa: CASSLRDVYAYEQYF
cdr3_nt: TGTGCCAGCAGCCTCAGGGACGTCTACGCCTACGAGCAGTACTTC

cdr3_length: 11
j_call: TRBJ2-1
clone_size: -
v_call: TRBV11-1
d_call: -
cdr3_aa: CASSRSNEQFF
cdr3_nt: TGTGCCAGCAGCCGGAGTAATGAGCAGTTCTTC

cdr3_length: 14
j_call: TRBJ1-5
clone_size: -
v_call: TRBV19
d_call: TRBD1
cdr3_aa: CASSKDRVELPQHF
cdr3_nt: TGTGCCAGTAGTAAGGACAGGGTCGAATTGCCCCAGCATTTT

cdr3_length: 14
j_call: TRBJ1-1
clone_size: -
v_call: TRBV2
d_call: -
cdr3_aa: CASTNSGVGTEAFF
cdr3_nt: TGTGCCAGCACGAACTCAGGGGTCGGGACTGAAGCTTTCTTT

cdr3_length: 17
j_call: TRBJ2-7
clone_size: -
v_call: TRBV4-3
d_call: TRBD2
cdr3_aa: CASSRGTSGRADYEQYF
cdr3_nt: TGCGCCAGCAGCCGCGGGACTAGCGGGAGGGCTGACTACGAGCAGTACTTC

cdr3_length: 13
j_call: TRBJ2-6
clone_size: -
v_call: TRBV11-2
d_call: -
cdr3_aa: CASSFGGANVLTF
cdr3_nt: TGTGCCAGCAGCTTTGGTGGGGCCAACGTCCTGACTTTC

cdr3_length: 15
j_call: TRBJ2-7
clone_size: -
v_call: TRBV7-2
d_call: -
cdr3_aa: CASSSLLRGMGEQYF
cdr3_nt: TGTGCCAGCAGCTCACTCCTACGTGGGATGGGCGAGCAGTACTTC

cdr3_length: 15
j_call: TRBJ2-1
clone_size: -
v_call: TRBV5-4
d_call: TRBD2
cdr3_aa: CASTPGGGRDNEQFF
cdr3_nt: TGTGCCAGCACCCCTGGCGGGGGGCGGGACAATGAGCAGTTCTTC

cdr3_length: 12
j_call: TRBJ1-1
clone_size: -
v_call: TRBV29-1
d_call: -
cdr3_aa: CSVERGWTEAFF
cdr3_nt: TGCAGCGTTGAACGGGGATGGACTGAAGCTTTCTTT

cdr3_length: 13
j_call: TRBJ2-7
clone_size: few
v_call: TRBV6-1
d_call: -
cdr3_aa: CASSDVGTVEQYF
cdr3_nt: TGTGCCAGCAGTGACGTGGGGACGGTGGAGCAGTACTTC

cdr3_length: 16
j_call: TRBJ1-5
clone_size: -
v_call: TRBV2
d_call: -
cdr3_aa: CASDEVGFNSNQPQHF
cdr3_nt: TGTGCCAGCGACGAAGTGGGATTTAATAGCAATCAGCCCCAGCATTTT

cdr3_length: 16
j_call: TRBJ1-2
clone_size: -
v_call: TRBV5-1
d_call: -
cdr3_aa: CASSFSPRTSNYGYTF
cdr3_nt: TGCGCCAGCAGCTTCTCCCCCAGAACATCTAACTATGGCTACACCTTC

cdr3_length: 13
j_call: TRBJ2-5
clone_size: -
v_call: TRBV5-1
d_call: -
cdr3_aa: CASSLIVQETQYF
cdr3_nt: TGCGCCAGCAGCTTGATAGTCCAAGAGACCCAGTACTTC

cdr3_length: 13
j_call: TRBJ2-5
clone_size: -
v_call: TRBV18
d_call: -
cdr3_aa: CASSGQTQETQYF
cdr3_nt: TGTGCCAGCTCCGGACAGACTCAAGAGACCCAGTACTTC

cdr3_length: 13
j_call: TRBJ1-3
clone_size: -
v_call: TRBV30
d_call: -
cdr3_aa: CAWSYVGGNTIYF
cdr3_nt: TGTGCCTGGAGCTATGTAGGTGGAAACACCATATATTTT

cdr3_length: 14
j_call: TRBJ2-1
clone_size: -
v_call: TRBV6-5
d_call: TRBD2
cdr3_aa: CASMGSGKNNEQFF
cdr3_nt: TGTGCCAGCATGGGTAGCGGGAAAAACAATGAGCAGTTCTTC

cdr3_length: 13
j_call: TRBJ1-2
clone_size: -
v_call: TRBV11-2
d_call: -
cdr3_aa: CASSLGPVGGYTF
cdr3_nt: TGTGCCAGCAGCTTAGGTCCCGTCGGTGGCTACACCTTC

cdr3_length: 13
j_call: TRBJ2-7
clone_size: -
v_call: TRBV15
d_call: TRBD2
cdr3_aa: CATSEGLTYEQYF
cdr3_nt: TGTGCCACCAGCGAGGGACTAACCTACGAGCAGTACTTC

cdr3_length: 12
j_call: TRBJ1-5
clone_size: -
v_call: TRBV19
d_call: -
cdr3_aa: CASSLPGQPQHF
cdr3_nt: TGTGCCAGTAGCCTCCCCGGGCAGCCCCAGCATTTT

cdr3_length: 13
j_call: TRBJ2-5
clone_size: -
v_call: TRBV19
d_call: -
cdr3_aa: CASSIGVQETQYF
cdr3_nt: TGTGCCAGTAGTATCGGGGTGCAAGAGACCCAGTACTTC

cdr3_length: 13
j_call: TRBJ2-3
clone_size: -
v_call: TRBV7-9
d_call: -
cdr3_aa: CASSLSRTDTQYF
cdr3_nt: TGTGCCAGCAGCCTGTCCAGGACAGATACGCAGTATTTT

cdr3_length: 14
j_call: TRBJ2-7
clone_size: -
v_call: TRBV27
d_call: TRBD1
cdr3_aa: CASSSRDRIVEQYF
cdr3_nt: TGTGCCAGCAGTTCCCGGGACAGAATCGTTGAGCAGTACTTC

cdr3_length: 13
j_call: TRBJ1-2
clone_size: -
v_call: TRBV7-3
d_call: -
cdr3_aa: CASSLRERSGYTF
cdr3_nt: TGTGCCAGCAGCTTACGAGAGCGGTCTGGCTACACCTTC

cdr3_length: 15
j_call: TRBJ1-3
clone_size: -
v_call: TRBV19
d_call: -
cdr3_aa: CASSTTVHSGNTIYF
cdr3_nt: TGTGCCAGTAGTACGACGGTCCACTCTGGAAACACCATATATTTT

cdr3_length: 13
j_call: TRBJ2-3
clone_size: -
v_call: TRBV2
d_call: -
cdr3_aa: CASKVTEMDTQYF
cdr3_nt: TGTGCCAGCAAAGTGACAGAAATGGATACGCAGTATTTT

cdr3_length: 15
j_call: TRBJ1-2
clone_size: few
v_call: TRBV19
d_call: -
cdr3_aa: CASSMGSSPNYGYTF
cdr3_nt: TGTGCCAGTAGTATGGGTTCAAGCCCTAACTATGGCTACACCTTC

cdr3_length: 16
j_call: TRBJ1-2
clone_size: -
v_call: TRBV7-2
d_call: TRBD1
cdr3_aa: CASSLDGRDREYGYTF
cdr3_nt: TGTGCCAGCAGCTTAGATGGTCGCGACAGGGAATATGGCTACACCTTC

cdr3_length: 15
j_call: TRBJ1-5
clone_size: -
v_call: TRBV5-8
d_call: -
cdr3_aa: CASSLTGIPIVPQHF
cdr3_nt: TGTGCCAGCAGCTTGACAGGGATCCCAATCGTACCCCAGCATTTT

cdr3_length: 15
j_call: TRBJ1-2
clone_size: -
v_call: TRBV7-9
d_call: -
cdr3_aa: CASRRTGRTNYGYTF
cdr3_nt: TGTGCCAGCAGGCGAACAGGGAGAACGAACTATGGCTACACCTTC

cdr3_length: 17
j_call: TRBJ2-3
clone_size: -
v_call: TRBV25-1
d_call: -
cdr3_aa: CASSEYRGKGSQNTQYF
cdr3_nt: TGTGCCAGCAGTGAATATAGGGGAAAAGGATCACAGAATACGCAGTATTTT

cdr3_length: 14
j_call: TRBJ2-2
clone_size: -
v_call: TRBV5-4
d_call: -
cdr3_aa: CASTLPSDTGELFF
cdr3_nt: TGTGCCAGCACCCTCCCGTCGGACACCGGGGAGCTGTTTTTT

cdr3_length: 18
j_call: TRBJ2-6
clone_size: -
v_call: TRBV27
d_call: TRBD1
cdr3_aa: CASSLLQGAAYGANVLTF
cdr3_nt: TGTGCCAGCAGTTTATTACAGGGGGCAGCCTATGGGGCCAACGTCCTGACTTTC

cdr3_length: 14
j_call: TRBJ1-2
clone_size: once
v_call: TRBV7-9
d_call: TRBD1
cdr3_aa: CASSLRQGNYGYTF
cdr3_nt: TGTGCCAGCAGCTTACGACAGGGAAACTATGGCTACACCTTC

cdr3_length: 12
j_call: TRBJ1-4
clone_size: -
v_call: TRBV15
d_call: -
cdr3_aa: CATSRETGNKVF
cdr3_nt: TGTGCCACCAGCAGGGAGACGGGAAACAAGGTTTTT

cdr3_length: 16
j_call: TRBJ2-7
clone_size: -
v_call: TRBV6-5
d_call: -
cdr3_aa: CASSSSRPIFSYEQYF
cdr3_nt: TGTGCCAGCAGTTCCTCAAGGCCTATTTTCTCCTACGAGCAGTACTTC

cdr3_length: 15
j_call: TRBJ1-4
clone_size: -
v_call: TRBV4-1
d_call: -
cdr3_aa: CASSQGRAFNEKLFF
cdr3_nt: TGCGCCAGCAGCCAAGGCCGGGCGTTTAATGAAAAACTGTTTTTT

cdr3_length: 13
j_call: TRBJ2-7
clone_size: -
v_call: TRBV7-3
d_call: -
cdr3_aa: CASSFGTNYEQYF
cdr3_nt: TGTGCCAGCAGCTTCGGGACCAACTACGAGCAGTACTTC

cdr3_length: 15
j_call: TRBJ2-1
clone_size: -
v_call: TRBV11-2
d_call: -
cdr3_aa: CASSLGGRSYNEQFF
cdr3_nt: TGTGCCAGCAGCCTCGGGGGCCGCTCCTACAATGAGCAGTTCTTC

cdr3_length: 15
j_call: TRBJ1-5
clone_size: -
v_call: TRBV9
d_call: -
cdr3_aa: CASSVEGRASQPQHF
cdr3_nt: TGTGCCAGCAGCGTAGAAGGCCGTGCCAGTCAGCCCCAGCATTTT

cdr3_length: 13
j_call: TRBJ1-1
clone_size: few
v_call: TRBV29-1
d_call: TRBD1
cdr3_aa: CSLHRTGNTEAFF
cdr3_nt: TGCAGCCTTCATCGGACAGGAAACACTGAAGCTTTCTTT

cdr3_length: 15
j_call: TRBJ2-2
clone_size: -
v_call: TRBV25-1
d_call: -
cdr3_aa: CASSRDKSNTGELFF
cdr3_nt: TGTGCCAGCAGTCGGGACAAGTCGAACACCGGGGAGCTGTTTTTT

cdr3_length: 13
j_call: TRBJ1-1
clone_size: -
v_call: TRBV7-3
d_call: -
cdr3_aa: CASSLGIDTEAFF
cdr3_nt: TGTGCCAGCAGCTTAGGCATCGACACTGAAGCTTTCTTT

cdr3_length: 13
j_call: TRBJ1-5
clone_size: -
v_call: TRBV30
d_call: -
cdr3_aa: CAWSNGDNQPQHF
cdr3_nt: TGTGCCTGGAGTAATGGGGATAATCAGCCCCAGCATTTT

cdr3_length: 16
j_call: TRBJ2-1
clone_size: once
v_call: TRBV7-3
d_call: TRBD2
cdr3_aa: CASSSTGLAGGYEQFF
cdr3_nt: TGTGCCAGCAGCTCCACAGGACTAGCGGGAGGGTATGAGCAGTTCTTC

cdr3_length: 13
j_call: TRBJ1-2
clone_size: -
v_call: TRBV2
d_call: -
cdr3_aa: CARRQAGYYGYTF
cdr3_nt: TGTGCCAGAAGACAGGCCGGATACTATGGCTACACCTTC

cdr3_length: 12
j_call: TRBJ2-2
clone_size: few
v_call: TRBV9
d_call: -
cdr3_aa: CASSVVGGELFF
cdr3_nt: TGTGCCAGCAGCGTAGTAGGCGGGGAGCTGTTTTTT

cdr3_length: 15
j_call: TRBJ1-3
clone_size: -
v_call: TRBV19
d_call: -
cdr3_aa: CASSIRGTSGNTIYF
cdr3_nt: TGTGCCAGTAGTATCCGGGGGACCTCTGGAAACACCATATATTTT

cdr3_length: 17
j_call: TRBJ2-7
clone_size: few
v_call: TRBV28
d_call: -
cdr3_aa: CASRQVVPLPSSYEQYF
cdr3_nt: TGTGCCAGCAGGCAAGTGGTCCCCTTACCCAGCTCCTACGAGCAGTACTTC

cdr3_length: 14
j_call: TRBJ1-2
clone_size: -
v_call: TRBV30
d_call: -
cdr3_aa: CAWRSRQMNYGYTF
cdr3_nt: TGTGCCTGGAGGTCAAGACAGATGAACTATGGCTACACCTTC

cdr3_length: 16
j_call: TRBJ2-7
clone_size: -
v_call: TRBV5-1
d_call: TRBD2
cdr3_aa: CASSLGSGGASYEQYF
cdr3_nt: TGCGCCAGCAGCTTGGGCAGCGGGGGGGCCTCCTACGAGCAGTACTTC